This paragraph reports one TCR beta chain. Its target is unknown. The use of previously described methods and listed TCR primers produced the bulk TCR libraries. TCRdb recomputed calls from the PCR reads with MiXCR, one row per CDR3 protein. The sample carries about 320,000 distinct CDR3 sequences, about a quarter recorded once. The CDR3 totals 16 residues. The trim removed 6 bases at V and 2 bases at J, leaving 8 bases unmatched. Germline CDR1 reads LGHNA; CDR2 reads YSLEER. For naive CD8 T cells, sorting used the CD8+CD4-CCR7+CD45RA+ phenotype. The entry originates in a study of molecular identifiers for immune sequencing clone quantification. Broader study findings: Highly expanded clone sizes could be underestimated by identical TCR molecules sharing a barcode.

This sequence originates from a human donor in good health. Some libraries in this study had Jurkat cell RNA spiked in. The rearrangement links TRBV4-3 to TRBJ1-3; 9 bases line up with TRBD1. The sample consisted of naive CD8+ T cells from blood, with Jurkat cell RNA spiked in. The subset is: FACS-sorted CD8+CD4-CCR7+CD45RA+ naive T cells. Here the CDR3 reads CASSQDRGLAGNTIYF. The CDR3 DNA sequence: TGCGCCAGCAGTCAGGACAGGGGTTTAGCTGGAAACACCATATATTTT.